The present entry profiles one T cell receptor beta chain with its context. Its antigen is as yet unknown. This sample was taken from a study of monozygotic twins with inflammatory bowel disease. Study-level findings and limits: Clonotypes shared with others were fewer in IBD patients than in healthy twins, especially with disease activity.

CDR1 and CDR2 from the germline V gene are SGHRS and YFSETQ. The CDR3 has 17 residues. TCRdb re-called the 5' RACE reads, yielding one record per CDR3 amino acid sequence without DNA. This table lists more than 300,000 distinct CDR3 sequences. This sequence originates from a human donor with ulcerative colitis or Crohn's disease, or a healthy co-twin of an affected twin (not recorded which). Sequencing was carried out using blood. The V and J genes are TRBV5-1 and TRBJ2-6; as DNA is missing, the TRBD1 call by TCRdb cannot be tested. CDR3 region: CASSLAGTVSGANVLTF. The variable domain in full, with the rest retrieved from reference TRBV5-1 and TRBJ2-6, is KAGVTQTPRYLIKTRGQQVTLSCSPISGHRSVSWYQQTPGQGLQFLFEYFSETQRNKGNFPGRFSGRQFSNSRSEMNVSTLELGDSALYLCASSLAGTVSGANVLTFGAGSRLTVL.